This T cell receptor (beta chain) was obtained from a study of response to subunit inactivated influenza vaccine. This CDR3 has 13 residues. V shed 6 bases and J shed 6 bases, with 12 bases lying between them. One entry per CDR3 protein, called by TCRdb with MiXCR from the RT-PCR reads. The data contain about 700,000 distinct CDR3 sequences, approximately 14% of them seen just once; the ten biggest clones take up 6.5% to 8.5%. This clonotype occurred a few times. Sequencing was performed on PBMCs from blood, taken around 14 days before vaccination. The chain links TRBV12-3 or TRBV12-4 to TRBJ1-5; maybe TRBD1 (5 bases). This sequence originates from a man aged 50 to 60 who received an inactivated influenza vaccine. The DNA for the CDR3 is TGTGCCAGCAGGGACGGGGGGTCTCAGCCCCAGCATTTT. Translating gives CASRDGGSQPQHF.